These 17 T cell receptor beta chains were all obtained from the same sample, sequenced in a study of CD8 T cells in ankylosing spondylitis. No cognate antigen is known for these TCRs. Study-level points and caveats: Roughly eight highly homologous variants made up a TCR beta motif that seemed to typify ankylosing spondylitis blood.

MiXCR, run by TCRdb on the 5' RACE reads, gives a single entry per CDR3 protein. The sample contains 450,000 or so distinct CDR3 sequences, 26% of which appear only once. The sample consisted of blood, either unsorted or a sorted T cell fraction (not recorded which). The receptors stem from a male donor with ankylosing spondylitis.

This clonotype was seen a handful of times. The gene calls are TRBV27 and TRBJ2-5; weak D call: TRBD2 (6 bases). Trimming pared 4 bases from V and 5 bases from J, leaving 11 bases between. CDR3 length: 13 residues. CDR1 MNHEY and CDR2 SMNVEV come from the germline V gene (reference sequence). As DNA, the CDR3 is TGTGCCAGCAGTTCGGTCCGGGGGGAGACCCAGTACTTC. As protein: CASSSVRGETQYF.

A few counts support this clonotype. The CDR3: CASSIRTSGSANEQYF. The CDR3 coding sequence is TGTGCCAGCAGCATTAGAACTAGCGGGAGTGCGAACGAGCAGTACTTC. The rearrangement joins TRBV21-1 to TRBJ2-7; TRBD2 is taken as the D call from the table, unchecked against the DNA. TRBV21-1 is recorded as a pseudogene. The CDR3 extends over 16 amino acids.

V usage is TRBV20-1 and J usage is TRBJ1-2, with 10 bases matching TRBD1. In germline, CDR1 is DFQATT, CDR2 SNEGSKA (reference sequence). After removal of 5 bases from V and 2 bases from J, the junction contained 5 bases not matched to a gene. This CDR3 is built from 14 residues. CDR3 sequence: CSAWGDRGNYGYTF. CDR3 bases: TGCAGTGCTTGGGGGGACAGGGGAAACTATGGCTACACCTTC.

The gene calls are TRBV19 and TRBJ1-1, with D possibly matching TRBD1 (5 bases). The germline V and J ends were trimmed by 5 bases and 0 bases, with 19 bases remaining between them. CDR3 length equals 17 residues. Germline V gene lookup returns CDR1 LNHDA and CDR2 SQIVND (reference sequence). CDR3: CASSYPVGGSMNTEAFF. CDR3 DNA: TGTGCCAGTAGTTACCCGGTTGGGGGGTCTATGAACACTGAAGCTTTCTTT.

The chain employs TRBV6-1 and TRBJ2-3; D possibly corresponds to TRBD2 (5 bases). This CDR3 comprises 15 residues. Germline CDR1 MNHNS, CDR2 SASEGT. V was cut by 1 base and J by 0 bases, with 8 bases left in between. The CDR3 region is CASSEVSGSTDTQYF. CDR3 nucleotide sequence: TGTGCCAGCAGTGAAGTCAGCGGAAGCACAGATACGCAGTATTTT.

This rearrangement joins TRBV3-1 to TRBJ2-1; 7 bases are a match to TRBD2. In germline, CDR1 is LGHDT, CDR2 YNNKEL (reference sequence). This CDR3 region has 15 residues. The V segment lost 1 base and the J segment 6 bases; nucleotides outside the gene matches: 6. The CDR3 loop is CASSQGAGEGNEQFF. The DNA of the CDR3 is TGTGCCAGCAGCCAAGGGGCGGGAGAGGGCAATGAGCAGTTCTTC.

Only a few counts were recorded for this clonotype. The gene calls are TRBV7-9 and TRBJ2-1; D assignment may be TRBD1 or TRBD2 (5 bases each). Germline CDR1 is SEHNR and CDR2 is FQNEAQ (reference sequence). The CDR3 totals 15 residues. Trimming took off 5 bases at V and 4 bases at J, with 15 bases between the two ends. CDR3 DNA sequence: TGTGCCAGCAGCCCCCCGGGACCCCGATACAATGAGCAGTTCTTC. This translates into CASSPPGPRYNEQFF.

The J gene is TRBJ2-2, the V gene TRBV9; 8 bases are a match to TRBD1. There are 16 residues in the CDR3. CDR1 and CDR2 from the germline V gene are SGDLS and YYNGEE. V shed 3 bases and J 0 bases; nucleotides not matched to a gene: 4. The CDR3 region is CASSARTGSNTGELFF. CDR3 bases: TGTGCCAGCAGCGCCCGGACAGGGTCGAACACCGGGGAGCTGTTTTTT.

This chain links TRBV6-1 with TRBJ1-5, with 9 bases fitting TRBD1. Germline V gene data show CDR1 as MNHNS and CDR2 as SASEGT. The CDR3 extends over 14 amino acids. J lost 3 bases, V lost 4 bases, and 1 base had no gene match. The CDR3 DNA reads as TGTGCCAGCAGTGGGACAGGGGACAATCAGCCCCAGCATTTT. Protein sequence: CASSGTGDNQPQHF.

V is TRBV10-3 and J is TRBJ2-1, with D perhaps TRBD1 or TRBD2 (6 bases each). The germline V and J ends were trimmed by 9 bases and 1 base, with 19 bases remaining between them. Germline CDR1 and CDR2: ENHRY and SYGVKD. This CDR3 contains 16 residues. CDR3 residues: CAMGGPGQGSYNEQFF. CDR3 nucleotide sequence: TGTGCCATGGGGGGTCCGGGGCAGGGGTCCTACAATGAGCAGTTCTTC.

CDR3 amino acids: CATSDSQGLGNEQFF. The CDR3 DNA follows: TGTGCCACCAGTGATTCACAGGGGTTGGGCAATGAGCAGTTCTTC. The chain uses TRBV24-1 and TRBJ2-1; 7 bases match TRBD1. V shed 2 bases, J shed 6 bases, and the junction held 6 bases outside the gene matches. The CDR3 sequence is 15 residues long. CDR1 and CDR2 from the germline V gene are KGHDR and SFDVKD.

The J gene is TRBJ2-3, the V gene TRBV11-2; 7 bases map to TRBD1. The CDR3 runs to 15 residues. Trimming at V came to 6 bases and at J to 7 bases, leaving 13 bases not matched to a gene. Germline CDR1 reads SGHAT; CDR2 reads FQNNGV. CDR3 nucleotide sequence: TGTGCCAGCAGATTCCGGGACAGCTATCAGAATACGCAGTATTTT. Translating it yields CASRFRDSYQNTQYF.

This clonotype has a handful of counts. The V call is TRBV20-1, the J call TRBJ2-5, with 9 bases matching TRBD2. Per the germline V gene, CDR1 is DFQATT and CDR2 is SNEGSKA (reference sequence). V gave up 5 bases and J gave up 2 bases; unmatched junction bases: 9. The CDR3 spans 15 residues. For the CDR3, the DNA is TGCAGTGCTCCCCCGGCTAGCGGGAAACAAGAGACCCAGTACTTC. Residues: CSAPPASGKQETQYF.

This clonotype turned up a few times. The chain couples TRBV7-2 to TRBJ2-2; no definite D call. The CDR3 runs to 13 residues. CDR1 and CDR2 (germline): SGHTA, FQGNSA. V dropped 2 bases and J dropped 3 bases, with 4 bases sitting between them. CDR3 sequence: CASSLSHTGELFF. The DNA for the CDR3 is TGTGCCAGCAGCTTAAGCCACACCGGGGAGCTGTTTTTT. Filled out from reference TRBV7-2 and TRBJ2-2, the complete variable domain reads GAGVSQSPSNKVTEKGKDVELRCDPISGHTALYWYRQSLGQGLEFLIYFQGNSAPDKSGLPSDRFSAERTGGSVSTLTIQRTQQEDSAVYLCASSLSHTGELFFGEGSRLTVL.

This clonotype was seen a handful of times. V is TRBV3-1 and J is TRBJ2-1; 11 nucleotides align to TRBD2. The length of the CDR3 is 17 residues. V shed 3 bases and J 1 base; nucleotides not matched to a gene: 5. Germline lookup yields CDR1 LGHDT and CDR2 YNNKEL (reference sequence). The CDR3 DNA reads TGTGCCAGCAGCCAGCCCGGGACTAGCGGTTCCTACAATGAGCAGTTCTTC. Translation: CASSQPGTSGSYNEQFF.

This clonotype was recorded a few times. This sequence joins TRBV7-6 and TRBJ2-3; D call uncertain. The germline gives CDR1 SGHVS, CDR2 FNYEAQ. The ends were cut back, 1 base at V and 4 bases at J, with 9 bases in the middle. The CDR3 has 14 residues. The CDR3 reads CASSLGVLADTQYF. The CDR3 DNA sequence: TGTGCCAGCAGCTTAGGAGTCTTGGCAGATACGCAGTATTTT.

This chain links TRBV18 with TRBJ1-1, with D hard to call. CDR1 and CDR2 (germline): KGHSH, LQKENI. Trimming stripped 3 bases from V and 0 bases from J, with 11 bases between. This CDR3 is 15 amino acids long. The CDR3 DNA sequence: TGTGCCAGCTCACCGTCGCAGGCCTTGAACACTGAAGCTTTCTTT. Translated, it gives CASSPSQALNTEAFF.